Reported below is one TCR beta chain. The antigen is unknown. PCR primers comprised 60 Vbeta and 13 Jbeta primers. Assay used: immunoSEQ multiplex PCR; TCRdb lists only in-frame clones, some missing. This sample has some 140,000 clones, with more than 75% found just once. This specimen comes from a study of cytomegalovirus exposure and HLA in healthy donors. Looking at the study overall: Early on, a data release was issued that held approximately 78 million unique TCRs from HLA-typed donors. Study-wide points: In a later analysis, HLA-associated beta chains showed higher expansion and lower generation probabilities than comparable chains. A later analysis appeared to link common viral pathogens to several of the most significant clusters.

The donors comprised healthy bone marrow donors. V was pared by 2 bases and J by 0 bases, with 14 bases between. The CDR3 has 16 residues. In germline, CDR1 is MDHEN, CDR2 SYDVKM. The sequence came from a young man in good health and CMV-seropositive. The J gene is TRBJ2-7, the V gene TRBV28, with D possibly TRBD2 on 5 matching bases. The sequenced sample consisted of PBMCs. The CDR3 region is CASSLAGVSSSYEQYF. The CDR3 DNA reads TGTGCCAGCAGTTTAGCGGGCGTCTCGAGCTCCTACGAGCAGTACTTC.